This is a list of T cell receptor beta chains from one sample in a study of blood T cell repertoires in COVID-19. Method: immunoSEQ multiplex PCR; TCRdb's copy keeps in-frame clones and lacks some. The data show 220,000 or so clones, more than 80% seen once. The sequenced sample was PBMCs or T cells enriched from blood (not recorded which). The receptors were gathered from a man aged 50 or older who had been exposed to COVID-19. Both conserved end residues are part of each CDR3. D genes are given only for firm matches. The listing skips clone size in some rows; elsewhere it reads once, few, many or a size class.

TRBD1	-	TRBV11-1	TRBJ2-3	TGTGCCAGCAGCTACCCGACAGGGGGAGGGGATACGCAGTATTTT	CASSYPTGGGDTQYF
TRBD1	-	TRBV27	TRBJ1-2	TGTGCCAGCAGTTCGTCCTCGGGGACAGGGATATATGGCTACACCTTC	CASSSSSGTGIYGYTF
TRBD2	-	TRBV19	TRBJ2-1	TGTGCCAGTAGTGCCAGGACTAGTTCGGATGAGCAGTTCTTC	CASSARTSSDEQFF
-	-	TRBV6-5	TRBJ1-5	TGTGCCAGCAGAGGGGGAGAGTATCAGCCCCAGCATTTT	CASRGGEYQPQHF
TRBD2	-	TRBV7-2	TRBJ2-5	TGTGCCAGCAGCTCCCTAGCGGAAGAGACCCAGTACTTC	CASSSLAEETQYF
TRBD2	-	TRBV6-5	TRBJ2-1	TGTGCCAGCAGCAGGACTAGCGGGCCCAATGAGCAGTTCTTC	CASSRTSGPNEQFF
-	few	TRBV7-3	TRBJ2-3	TGTGCCAGCAGCTCGACTAGCACAGATACGCAGTATTTT	CASSSTSTDTQYF
TRBD1	-	TRBV10-3	TRBJ1-5	TGTGCCATCAGTGGAGGGACAGGGGCTTATAGCAATCAGCCCCAGCATTTT	CAISGGTGAYSNQPQHF
-	once	TRBV28	TRBJ1-6	TGTGCCAGCAGTTTATGGTCCCTCAATTCACCCCTCCACTTT	CASSLWSLNSPLHF
TRBD1	-	TRBV18	TRBJ2-2	TGTGCCAGCTCGAGGTCGGGACAGGCGAACACCGGGGAGCTGTTTTTT	CASSRSGQANTGELFF
-	-	TRBV10-3	TRBJ1-1	TGTGCCTATAGGGGCAGGGAGAACACTGAAGCTTTCTTT	CAYRGRENTEAFF
-	few	TRBV4-1	TRBJ2-2	TGCGCCAGCAGCCAAGTCAGCGGTACCGGGGAGCTGTTTTTT	CASSQVSGTGELFF
TRBD2	-	TRBV7-3	TRBJ2-3	TGTGCCAGCAGCTCGCAAGCGGGGGCTCCAGATACGCAGTATTTT	CASSSQAGAPDTQYF
TRBD2	-	TRBV5-1	TRBJ2-5	TGCGCCAGCAGCTTGACGGCGGGGGGAGAGACCCAGTACTTC	CASSLTAGGETQYF
-	-	TRBV14	TRBJ1-2	TGTGCCAGCAGCCCAATAGGACAGAGCTATGGCTACACCTTC	CASSPIGQSYGYTF
TRBD1	-	TRBV28	TRBJ1-6	TGTGCCAGCAGTGACAGGGTGAGCGATTCACCCCTCCACTTT	CASSDRVSDSPLHF
-	-	TRBV29-1	TRBJ1-1	TGCAGCGTTGACCGAAACCTTAGGGGCACTGAAGCTTTCTTT	CSVDRNLRGTEAFF
TRBD1	-	TRBV19	TRBJ1-5	TGTGCCAGTGCTCCCGGGACAGGGGGTCGTCAGCCCCAGCATTTT	CASAPGTGGRQPQHF
-	-	TRBV18	TRBJ1-5	TGTGCCAGCTCACCGAGGACAGACCAGCCCCAGCATTTT	CASSPRTDQPQHF
TRBD1	-	TRBV18	TRBJ1-1	TGTGCCAGCTCACCATTAGCGAGGGACAGGGGGTGGACTGAAGCTTTCTTT	CASSPLARDRGWTEAFF
-	-	TRBV3-1/TRBV3-2	TRBJ2-1	TGTGCCAGCAGCCAAGGAAAGGCGGCGAGAACCTACAATGAGCAGTTCTTC	CASSQGKAARTYNEQFF
TRBD1	-	TRBV4-2	TRBJ2-3	TGTGCCAGCAGCCAAGACTACAGGGGCTCAGATACGCAGTATTTT	CASSQDYRGSDTQYF
TRBD1	-	TRBV27	TRBJ1-5	TGTGCCAGCAGGGCGACAGGGGTGGGCAATCAGCCCCAGCATTTT	CASRATGVGNQPQHF
-	-	TRBV5-5	TRBJ2-3	TGTGCCAGCAGCTTGGAGGGAGCAGATACGCAGTATTTT	CASSLEGADTQYF
TRBD1	-	TRBV19	TRBJ1-1	TGTGCCAGTAGTTACGGCGGGACAGTCACTGAAGCTTTCTTT	CASSYGGTVTEAFF
-	-	TRBV7-9	TRBJ1-1	TGTGCCAGCAGCTTTACCGGGGGCACTGAAGCTTTCTTT	CASSFTGGTEAFF
-	-	TRBV28	TRBJ1-2	TGTGCCAGCAGTAGCCCTGGCAGGGTGCTCGGTGGCTACACCTTC	CASSSPGRVLGGYTF
TRBD1	-	TRBV5-1	TRBJ2-3	TGCGCCAGCAGCCAAGGCCGGGACAGAGGCACAGATACGCAGTATTTT	CASSQGRDRGTDTQYF
-	-	TRBV7-8	TRBJ1-2	TGTGCCAGCAGCGGTCTGGAGACTAATTTTAACTATGGCTACACCTTC	CASSGLETNFNYGYTF
TRBD1	-	TRBV11-2	TRBJ2-5	TGTGCCAGCAGCTTAGGCGGGGCAGGGGGCCGTGAGACCCAGTACTTC	CASSLGGAGGRETQYF
-	-	TRBV5-1	TRBJ2-5	TGCGCCAGCAGCTCAGGGGGGCAGGGGGGCCAAGAGACCCAGTACTTC	CASSSGGQGGQETQYF
-	-	TRBV5-1	TRBJ1-1	TGCGCCAGCAGCGACCAGACAGAGAACACTGAAGCTTTCTTT	CASSDQTENTEAFF
TRBD2	once	TRBV11-3	TRBJ2-1	TGTGCCAGCAGCCCCCCGGGCGGGAGGGCCTTGGATAATGAGCAGTTCTTC	CASSPPGGRALDNEQFF
-	-	TRBV7-3	TRBJ2-5	TGTGCCAGCAGCTTAACACAGCGGGAGACCCAGTACTTC	CASSLTQRETQYF
-	-	TRBV29-1	TRBJ2-3	TGCAGCGTGGAGGGAACGACAGCTAGCACAGATACGCAGTATTTT	CSVEGTTASTDTQYF
TRBD2	-	TRBV24-1	TRBJ2-1	TGTGCCACCAGGGGCGGCGGGAGGGTTGGGAATGAGCAGTTCTTC	CATRGGGRVGNEQFF
TRBD1	once	TRBV7-9	TRBJ2-3	TGTGCCAGCAGACCAACAGGGGCAGATACGCAGTATTTT	CASRPTGADTQYF
-	-	TRBV28	TRBJ1-1	TGTGCCAGCAGTCCGGGGGGTACGGCAGCTGAAGCTTTCTTT	CASSPGGTAAEAFF
-	-	TRBV20-1	TRBJ1-5	TGCAGTGCTAGTAGGAAGGGGAACAATCAGCCCCAGCATTTT	CSASRKGNNQPQHF
-	-	TRBV29-1	TRBJ2-2	TGCAGCGTGGGGGGAGTACCGAACACCGGGGAGCTGTTTTTT	CSVGGVPNTGELFF
TRBD1	-	TRBV4-1	TRBJ2-7	TGCGCCAGCAGCCAGGTTTCGGGGGACAGGGGCTACGAGCAGTACTTC	CASSQVSGDRGYEQYF
-	-	TRBV18	TRBJ1-3	TGTGCCAGCTCACCAACCCGAACGAGCTCTGGAAACACCATATATTTT	CASSPTRTSSGNTIYF
-	-	TRBV28	TRBJ1-5	TGTGCCAGCAGACAGGGTAAAGGGGGCAATCAGCCCCAGCATTTT	CASRQGKGGNQPQHF
-	-	TRBV7-2	TRBJ2-5	TGTGCCAGCAGCTTAGGCCTGCAGGGGGGCCCAGAGACCCAGTACTTC	CASSLGLQGGPETQYF
-	-	TRBV5-8	TRBJ2-1	TGTGCCAGCAGCTTGAGGGGGGGCTCCTACAATGAGCAGTTCTTC	CASSLRGGSYNEQFF
TRBD2	few	TRBV5-4	TRBJ2-1	TGTGCCAGCAGTTTTTTCCTAGCGGGCATATACAATGAGCAGTTCTTC	CASSFFLAGIYNEQFF
-	-	TRBV6-6	TRBJ2-3	TGTGCCAGCAGACGGGACATTGATACGCAGTATTTT	CASRRDIDTQYF
-	-	TRBV10-3	TRBJ1-3	TGTGCCATCAGTGAAGCAGGGGAAGGAAACACCATATATTTT	CAISEAGEGNTIYF
-	once	TRBV5-1	TRBJ2-5	TGCGCCAGCAGCTTGGCAGGGGTTGGGGAGACCCAGTACTTC	CASSLAGVGETQYF
-	once	TRBV10-1	TRBJ1-1	TGCGCCAGCAGCCGAGAGGTCGGGGGGAACACTGAAGCTTTCTTT	CASSREVGGNTEAFF
TRBD1	-	TRBV3-1/TRBV3-2	TRBJ1-2	TGTGCCAGCAGCTCTCGGACAGGTTATGGCTACACCTTC	CASSSRTGYGYTF